The rows below give T cell receptor beta chains drawn from one sample of a study of blood T cell repertoires in COVID-19. Some clones are missing from TCRdb's copy, which holds only in-frame ones; the method was immunoSEQ multiplex PCR. The table records about 140,000 clones, about 83% of them present only once. Sequences were obtained from peripheral blood. Receptor source: a woman aged 40 to 50 with acute or convalescent COVID-19. The CDR3 runs from the conserved cysteine through the conserved F or W. Each record gives: J gene, V gene, CDR3 protein.

TRBJ2-1 | TRBV13 | CASNLAGARNEQFF
TRBJ1-6 | TRBV13 | CASSLGLGSPLHF
TRBJ2-1 | TRBV15 | CATSRGRGQVILVNEQFF
TRBJ2-1 | TRBV11-2 | CASSYDREDEQFF
TRBJ1-5 | TRBV4-2 | CASSQVRTGVGQPQHF
TRBJ2-7 | TRBV6-5 | CASRYVSGRAAEQYF
TRBJ1-2 | TRBV27 | CASSAERQLGNYGYTF
TRBJ2-7 | TRBV7-2 | CASSSQSEGPYEQYF
TRBJ2-7 | TRBV27 | CASMSARAISEQYF
TRBJ2-7 | TRBV18 | CASSLGGSRSYEQYF
TRBJ1-1 | TRBV19 | CASSTTGVGTEAFF
TRBJ1-2 | TRBV6-6 | CASKVRTENYGYTF
TRBJ2-7 | TRBV11-1 | CASSPGLLSSYEQYF
TRBJ2-3 | TRBV9 | CASSDRLGSTDTQYF
TRBJ2-3 | TRBV16 | CASSQMGGGATDTQYF
TRBJ2-2 | TRBV2 | CASVGRVTGELFF
TRBJ2-5 | TRBV7-2 | CASSQPLAVEQETQYF
TRBJ2-3 | TRBV2 | CASRVTSGRTDTQYF
TRBJ1-1 | TRBV7-9 | CASSSGQGENTEAFF
TRBJ1-2 | TRBV30 | CAWSLQGAQTYGYTF
TRBJ1-4 | TRBV7-2 | CASSPDRNEKLFF
TRBJ2-3 | TRBV7-2 | CATSSGITDTQYF
TRBJ2-5 | TRBV12-5 | CASASAGQETQYF
TRBJ1-1 | TRBV27 | CASSFRGSEAFF
TRBJ1-5 | TRBV6-1 | CASRELYTDTYSNQPQHF
TRBJ2-2 | TRBV11-2 | CASSRQFANTGELFF
TRBJ2-2 | TRBV30 | CAWTQGTNTGELFF
TRBJ1-1 | TRBV7-2 | CASSFRTGAGPTEAFF
TRBJ2-6 | TRBV9 | CASSVEWGRGAGANVLTF
TRBJ2-3 | TRBV29-1 | CSVLADSTDTQYF
TRBJ2-7 | TRBV27 | CASSSSRGTGSYEQYF
TRBJ2-7 | TRBV14 | CASSLLDTRYEQYF
TRBJ1-4 | TRBV5-1 | CASSPDRGGEELFF
TRBJ2-3 | TRBV20-1 | CSARAADTQYF
TRBJ1-2 | TRBV5-1 | CASNPGTGAGWRGYTF
TRBJ1-5 | TRBV7-9 | CASSFGTGVNQPQHF
TRBJ1-2 | TRBV7-2 | CASSRQGPYGYTF
TRBJ2-3 | TRBV7-3 | CASSLLGGRGADTQYF
TRBJ2-2 | TRBV24-1 | CATSDEDITNTGELFF
TRBJ2-1 | TRBV11-2 | CASSRRTSGFYNEQFF
TRBJ1-6 | TRBV6-6 | CASTTAGPIPALHF
TRBJ1-2 | TRBV7-9 | CASSHPEGYGYTF
TRBJ1-2 | TRBV21-1 | CASRKAERNYGYTF
TRBJ2-4 | TRBV7-9 | CASSFPGLENIQYF
TRBJ2-2 | TRBV18 | CASSPRQGDTGELFF